This record covers a single T cell receptor (beta chain). Original data processing: Counts of nucleated cells, estimated from reference gene primer amplification, were obtained. TCRdb's copy holds only in-frame clones and misses some; the assay was immunoSEQ multiplex PCR. Clonal size and the V and J genes are those of that table, whereas D and trimming came from the DNA. Of about 100,000 clones listed, about 85% are singletons. The record originates from a study of blood T cell repertoires in COVID-19. Background on the study: Samples came from the United States, Italy and Spain, spanning acute and convalescent COVID-19.

The ends were cut back, 0 bases at V and 4 bases at J, with 11 bases in the middle. Germline V lookup: CDR1 SGHNT, CDR2 YYREEE (reference sequence). The CDR3 sequence is 15 residues long. The rearrangement uses TRBV5-4 and TRBJ2-1; D is uncertain. This TCR derives from a human donor in a cohort sampled during active COVID-19. Sequences were obtained from peripheral blood. The CDR3, as DNA: TGTGCCAGCAGCTTGGACCAGAATTATTACAATGAGCAGTTCTTC. Its protein is CASSLDQNYYNEQFF.